Listed below are T cell receptor beta chains from one sample, sequenced in a study of blood T cell repertoires in COVID-19. The protocol was immunoSEQ multiplex PCR, while the TCRdb copy is restricted to in-frame clones and leaves out a portion. The sample carries about 130,000 clones, more than 80% recorded once. Sequences were obtained from peripheral blood. The receptors were gathered from a human donor in a cohort sampled during active COVID-19. CDR3s include the opening cysteine and the closing phenylalanine or tryptophan. D genes are given only for firm matches. Some rows mark clone size as missing; the rest say once, few, many or name a class of expanded clone.

v_gene	abundance	j_gene	d_gene	CDR3nt	CDR3aa
TRBV2	.	TRBJ1-1	TRBD1	TGTGCCAGGGCTAACAGGGGGCTAAACGAAATGAACACTGAAGCTTTCTTT	CARANRGLNEMNTEAFF
TRBV29-1	.	TRBJ1-4	.	TGCAGCGTGACAGCGAGTAATGAAAAACTGTTTTTT	CSVTASNEKLFF
TRBV9	.	TRBJ2-3	.	TGTGCCAGCAGCCCACGCCCCGGGGGAACTAGCACAGATACGCAGTATTTT	CASSPRPGGTSTDTQYF
TRBV5-4	.	TRBJ2-7	.	TGTGCCAGCAGCTCGCGACGGACAGCGAGCCCCTACGAGCAGTACTTC	CASSSRRTASPYEQYF
TRBV5-1	.	TRBJ1-4	TRBD1	TGCGCCAGCAGCCCCACAGGGGTTGATGAAAAACTGTTTTTT	CASSPTGVDEKLFF
TRBV7-3	.	TRBJ2-7	.	TGTGCCAGCAGCTTAACCGGGACATCCTCCAACGAGCAGTACTTC	CASSLTGTSSNEQYF
TRBV29-1	.	TRBJ2-5	.	TGCAGCGGGGGGCGCAGGGCGGAGACCCAGTACTTC	CSGGRRAETQYF
TRBV5-1	.	TRBJ1-2	TRBD1	TGCGCCAGCAGCTTATCACAGGGGGATGGCTACACCTTC	CASSLSQGDGYTF
TRBV9	.	TRBJ1-3	TRBD1	TGTGCCAGCAGCCCCGGGACAGGGGAGTACACCATATATTTT	CASSPGTGEYTIYF
TRBV6-2/TRBV6-3	.	TRBJ1-1	.	TGTGCCAGCAGTACCCATTCAGCGGGAAGGTGGACTGAAGCTTTCTTT	CASSTHSAGRWTEAFF
TRBV6-5	once	TRBJ1-3	.	TGTGCCTCCGGACTAGCAGCTGGAAACACCATATATTTT	CASGLAAGNTIYF
TRBV11-3	few	TRBJ1-2	.	TGTGCCAGCAGCTTAAGGTGGGGCCAGGACGGCTACACCTTC	CASSLRWGQDGYTF
TRBV5-1	.	TRBJ1-1	.	TGCGCCAGCGTAGGGGGCACTGAAGCTTTCTTT	CASVGGTEAFF
TRBV6-2/TRBV6-3	.	TRBJ2-5	.	TGTGCCAGCAGTTCCGGGGAGACCCAGTACTTC	CASSSGETQYF
TRBV9	.	TRBJ2-7	.	TGTGCCAGCAGCGTAGGCGGGGGCCCTACCTACGAGCAGTACTTC	CASSVGGGPTYEQYF
TRBV7-2	.	TRBJ1-1	TRBD1	TGTGCCAGCAGCCCCAGGGGGCTGAACACTGAAGCTTTCTTT	CASSPRGLNTEAFF
TRBV5-6	.	TRBJ2-2	.	TGTGCCAGCAGCTTGGCCGGCAGGATCGGGGAGCTGTTTTTT	CASSLAGRIGELFF
TRBV7-3	.	TRBJ2-7	.	TGTGCCAGCAGCGCAGGGCTCCCGGACTACGAGCAGTACTTC	CASSAGLPDYEQYF
TRBV7-9	.	TRBJ2-3	TRBD1	TGTGCCAGCAGCTTAGCCGGGACAGCAAACACAGATACGCAGTATTTT	CASSLAGTANTDTQYF
TRBV24-1	.	TRBJ2-1	TRBD2	TGTGCCACCAGTGATTTGACTAGCGGGAGTAGTGAGCAGTTCTTC	CATSDLTSGSSEQFF
TRBV5-1	.	TRBJ1-1	.	TGCGCCAGCAGCCCTGGAGGGAACCTCGTAAACACTGAAGCTTTCTTT	CASSPGGNLVNTEAFF
TRBV5-1	.	TRBJ2-2	.	TGCGCCAGCAGCTTAACGGGGAACACCGGGGAGCTGTTTTTT	CASSLTGNTGELFF
TRBV14	.	TRBJ2-5	TRBD2	TGTGCCAGCAGTTGGGGCGGGAGGGCCTTGGAGACCCAGTACTTC	CASSWGGRALETQYF
TRBV10-3	.	TRBJ2-3	.	TGTGCCATCAGTGACCTTAGCGGTACCAGCACAGATACGCAGTATTTT	CAISDLSGTSTDTQYF